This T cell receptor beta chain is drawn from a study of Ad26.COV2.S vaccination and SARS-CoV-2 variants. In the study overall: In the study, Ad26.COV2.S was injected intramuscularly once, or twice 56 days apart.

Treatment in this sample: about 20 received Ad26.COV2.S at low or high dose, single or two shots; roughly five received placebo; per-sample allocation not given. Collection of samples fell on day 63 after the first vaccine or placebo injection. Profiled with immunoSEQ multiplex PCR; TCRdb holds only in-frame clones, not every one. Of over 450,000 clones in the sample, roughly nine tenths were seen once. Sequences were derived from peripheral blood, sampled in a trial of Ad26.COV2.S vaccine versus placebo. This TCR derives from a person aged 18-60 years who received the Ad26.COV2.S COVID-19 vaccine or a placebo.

For the CDR3, the DNA is TGTGCCAGCTCACCACCGAACTTGGAAGATACGCAGTATTTT. Protein product: CASSPPNLEDTQYF. The chain employs TRBV18 and TRBJ2-3; no clear D gene. Germline V gives CDR1 KGHSH, CDR2 LQKENI. CDR3 size: 14 residues. With 0 bases removed from V and 5 bases from J, the gap between germline ends came to 9 bases.